Presented here are 9 T cell receptor beta chains from one specimen sequenced in a study of blood T cell repertoires in COVID-19. TCRdb's table, derived via immunoSEQ multiplex PCR, lists solely in-frame clones and lacks some. The table records approximately 100,000 clones, less than 85% of them present only once. Sequenced material: peripheral blood. The receptors here all came from a woman aged 55-69 years with acute or convalescent COVID-19.

The CDR3 loop is CASSLSARGPLNQPQHF. The DNA for the CDR3 is TGTGCCAGCTCACTGAGCGCCAGGGGTCCCCTCAATCAGCCCCAGCATTTT. The V and J genes are TRBV18 and TRBJ1-5; D possibly corresponds to TRBD1 (6 bases). The CDR3 consists of 17 residues. Per the germline V gene, CDR1 is KGHSH and CDR2 is LQKENI. V lost 4 bases, J lost 3 bases, and 19 bases lay in between.

This clone was counted a few times. V usage is TRBV28 and J usage is TRBJ1-4, with 7 bases that match TRBD1. J gave up 5 bases and V 7 bases, and 10 bases lay outside the gene matches. Germline V CDR1 and CDR2: MDHEN, SYDVKM. The CDR3 spans 15 residues. The DNA of the CDR3 is TGTGCCAGCATACCCTACCGGGACAGAAATGAAAAACTGTTTTTT. It yields the protein CASIPYRDRNEKLFF.

Turning to this clone: Other DNA sequences in this specimen translate into the identical CDR3. The V gene is TRBV18, the J gene TRBJ1-2, with a possible D match to TRBD1 (5 bases). CDR3 length: 13 amino acids. V was cut by 3 bases and J by 4 bases, with 9 bases left in between. Germline V CDR1 and CDR2: KGHSH, LQKENI. The CDR3 DNA is TGTGCCAGCTCACCGTCGGGGGGCTATGGCTACACCTTC. It codes for CASSPSGGYGYTF. Filled out from reference TRBV18 and TRBJ1-2, the complete variable domain reads NAGVMQNPRHLVRRRGQEARLRCSPMKGHSHVYWYRQLPEEGLKFMVYLQKENIIDESGMPKERFSAEFPKEGPSILRIQQVVRGDSAAYFCASSPSGGYGYTFGSGTRLTVV.

This clone was counted once. The chain couples TRBV28 to TRBJ1-5; D gene unclear. Trimming stripped 6 bases from V and 7 bases from J, with 13 bases between. Per the germline V gene, CDR1 is MDHEN and CDR2 is SYDVKM. This CDR3 is 13 amino acids long. As DNA, the CDR3 is TGTGCCAGCAGATCGAACATATTCCAGCCCCAGCATTTT. Translation: CASRSNIFQPQHF.

CDR3 in amino acids: CASSSPREVGETQYF. The CDR3, as DNA: TGTGCCAGCAGTTCTCCCAGGGAAGTAGGAGAGACCCAGTACTTC. This chain uses TRBV27 with TRBJ2-5; D is perhaps TRBD1 (5 bases). Germline V gene data show CDR1 as MNHEY and CDR2 as SMNVEV (reference sequence). V was trimmed by 4 bases and J by 4 bases, leaving 16 bases between them. There are 15 residues in the CDR3.

This chain connects TRBV9 to TRBJ2-1, with TRBD1 matching over 9 bases. Per the germline V gene, CDR1 is SGDLS and CDR2 is YYNGEE. The CDR3 is 16 amino acids. Germline trimming cut 3 bases from V and 2 bases from J; bases unmatched to any gene: 6. The CDR3 sequence: CASSGAQGATYNEQFF. CDR3 in DNA: TGTGCCAGCAGCGGGGCACAGGGGGCCACCTACAATGAGCAGTTCTTC.

The J gene is TRBJ2-1, the V gene TRBV18, with 13 bases that match TRBD2. Germline V gives CDR1 KGHSH, CDR2 LQKENI. This CDR3 comprises 16 residues. V was pared by 4 bases and J by 6 bases, with 6 bases of the junction left unmatched. The CDR3 spells CASSLIGTSGTNEQFF. The CDR3 DNA reads as TGTGCCAGCTCACTCATAGGGACTAGCGGGACCAATGAGCAGTTCTTC.

This clone was recorded only once. The chain employs TRBV6-5 and TRBJ1-4, with 8 bases that match TRBD1. The V segment lost 2 bases and the J segment 7 bases; nucleotides outside the gene matches: 9. This CDR3 comprises 16 residues. Germline V CDR1 and CDR2: MNHEY, SVGAGI. The CDR3 DNA reads as TGTGCCAGCAGTTACGGGTCCGGGACAGGAGGTGAAAAACTGTTTTTT. It yields the protein CASSYGSGTGGEKLFF.

The CDR3 reads CASSFRQRGEQFF. CDR3 nucleotide sequence: TGTGCCAGCAGTTTTCGACAGCGTGGGGAGCAGTTCTTC. The chain joins TRBV28 to TRBJ2-1, with a possible D match to TRBD1 (5 bases). This CDR3 has 13 residues. CDR1 and CDR2 from the germline V gene are MDHEN and SYDVKM. V lost 3 bases and J lost 10, with 13 bases in between. The entire variable domain, with the rest obtained from reference TRBV28 and TRBJ2-1, is as follows: DVKVTQSSRYLVKRTGEKVFLECVQDMDHENMFWYRQDPGLGLRLIYFSYDVKMKEKGDIPEGYSVSREKKERFSLILESASTNQTSMYLCASSFRQRGEQFFGPGTRLTVL.